What follows are 27 T cell receptor beta chains derived from one specimen sequenced in a study of chemoradiotherapy in HPV16-positive cancers. Method: immunoSEQ multiplex PCR; TCRdb's copy keeps in-frame clones and lacks some. The sample gives just over 25,000 clones, approximately 94% of which show up once; 22% is in the top ten. The specimen was blood, collected from a patient who underwent chemoradiotherapy. The receptors shown here come from a human donor with HPV-associated anogenital cancer.

The genes are TRBV28 and TRBJ1-5; the match to TRBD1 covers 11 bases. The V gene's germline CDR1 is MDHEN and CDR2 SYDVKM. V shed 6 bases, J shed 4 bases, and the junction held 11 bases outside the gene matches. The CDR3 sequence is 17 residues long. The CDR3 nucleotides read TGTGCCAGCAGGAAAGGGGGGACAGGGGGGACAAATCAGCCCCAGCATTTT. Amino acid sequence: CASRKGGTGGTNQPQHF.

The V gene is TRBV11-2, the J gene TRBJ1-2; D is perhaps TRBD1 (6 bases). V lost 1 base and J 8 bases, leaving 17 bases between the germline ends. Germline CDR1 is SGHAT and CDR2 is FQNNGV. The CDR3 sequence is 15 residues long. The CDR3 bases are TGTGCCAGCAGCTTAGGACCCGGAGGGGGGGGAGGCTACACCTTC. This gives the protein CASSLGPGGGGGYTF.

DNA for the CDR3: TGTGCCAGCAGCTTGGTCGGGGGTGCCTCCTACGAGCAGTACTTC. Translation gives CASSLVGGASYEQYF. The rearrangement links TRBV5-6 to TRBJ2-7, with D perhaps matching TRBD2 (6 bases). The germline V gene has CDR1 SGHDT and CDR2 YYEEEE. The CDR3 covers 15 residues. V lost 0 bases to trimming and J lost 0 bases, with 10 bases between them.

The chain carries TRBV11-2 and TRBJ1-1; 8 nucleotides line up with TRBD1. V shed 6 bases, J shed 11 bases, and the junction held 8 bases outside the gene matches. This CDR3 is built from 12 residues. Germline V gives CDR1 SGHAT, CDR2 FQNNGV. The CDR3 DNA follows: TGTGCCAGCAGAGGACAGGGTTTAGGTGCTTTCTTT. Its translation: CASRGQGLGAFF.

The genes are TRBV20-1 and TRBJ1-2; 8 bases are a match to TRBD1. V shed 3 bases and J 8 bases; nucleotides not matched to a gene: 2. Germline V lookup: CDR1 DFQATT, CDR2 SNEGSKA (reference sequence). The CDR3 runs to 11 residues. CDR3 sequence: CSASGQGGYTF. The CDR3 coding sequence is TGCAGTGCTAGCGGACAGGGCGGCTACACCTTC.

The V call is TRBV9, the J call TRBJ2-2, with 8 positions matching TRBD2. The V gene end was trimmed by 4 bases and the J gene end by 4 bases; junction bases not matched to a gene: 12. Germline CDR1 SGDLS, CDR2 YYNGEE. The CDR3 is made up of 17 amino acids. The CDR3 DNA is TGTGCCAGCAGCTCCCGCCCGGGCCTAGCGGGCACCGGGGAGCTGTTTTTT. Its translation: CASSSRPGLAGTGELFF.

The chain employs TRBV27 and TRBJ2-7, with 7 bases matching TRBD1. The CDR3 contains 15 residues. V was pared by 1 base and J by 3 bases, with 6 bases of the junction left unmatched. Germline V lookup: CDR1 MNHEY, CDR2 SMNVEV (reference sequence). The CDR3 nucleotides read TGTGCCAGCAGTTTATTAGGGGGACAGAGCTACGAGCAGTACTTC. Translation: CASSLLGGQSYEQYF.

The V call is TRBV6-5, the J call TRBJ2-2; tentatively, D is TRBD1 (5 bases). The CDR3 is 14 amino acids. CDR1 MNHEY and CDR2 SVGAGI come from the germline V gene. Trimming left V 5 bases short and J 1 base short, with 8 bases between. The CDR3 loop reads CASSRTRNTGELFF. The DNA of the CDR3 is TGTGCCAGCAGTAGGACACGGAACACCGGGGAGCTGTTTTTT.

This chain links TRBV13 with TRBJ2-2, with D perhaps TRBD1 or TRBD2 (5 bases each). Germline CDR1 PRHDT, CDR2 FYEKMQ (reference sequence). This CDR3 spans 16 amino acids. V was cut by 5 bases and J by 3 bases, with 16 bases left in between. The CDR3 is CASSPQWGSDTGELFF. The DNA for the CDR3 is TGTGCCAGCAGCCCTCAATGGGGGTCGGACACCGGGGAGCTGTTTTTT.

The chain is built from TRBV2 and TRBJ2-3, with D unresolved. This CDR3 region has 14 residues. Germline CDR1 is SNHLY and CDR2 is FYNNEI. V lost 4 bases to trimming and J lost 0 bases, with 8 bases between them. CDR3 in DNA: TGTGCCAGCAGTGCCCTCGGTAGCACAGATACGCAGTATTTT. As protein: CASSALGSTDTQYF.

The chain couples TRBV7-8 to TRBJ2-7, with TRBD2 matching 12 bases. CDR1 is SGHVS, CDR2 FQNEAQ, per germline. Germline trimming cut 5 bases from V and 1 base from J; bases unmatched to any gene: 0. This CDR3 comprises 14 residues. The CDR3 DNA reads TGTGCCAGCAGCGGACTAGCGGGATCCTACGAGCAGTACTTC. Encoded protein: CASSGLAGSYEQYF.

This chain links TRBV11-2 with TRBJ2-1; 8 bases fit TRBD1. The CDR3 loop spans 16 amino acids. Trimming cost V 1 base and J 5 bases; bases outside gene matches: 7. Germline V gene sequence: CDR1 SGHAT, CDR2 FQNNGV. The CDR3 region is CASSLARGLVHNEQFF. As DNA, the CDR3 is TGTGCCAGCAGCTTAGCCAGGGGGCTGGTACACAATGAGCAGTTCTTC.

CDR3 DNA sequence: TGCAGCGTTGCAGGGACAGTCACAGATACGCAGTATTTT. It translates to CSVAGTVTDTQYF. The chain couples TRBV29-1 to TRBJ2-3; 7 positions agree with TRBD1. Germline V gives CDR1 SQVTM, CDR2 ANQGSEA. Losses at the gene ends were 4 bases for V and 2 bases for J; bases not matched to a gene: 3. There are 13 residues in the CDR3.

The chain employs TRBV23-1 and TRBJ2-7, with 10 bases matching TRBD2. TRBV23-1 is recorded as an ORF, its role being uncertain. The V segment lost 5 bases and the J segment 12 bases; nucleotides outside the gene matches: 10. The CDR3 is made up of 13 amino acids. CDR3 nucleotides: TGCGCCAGCAGTGGGCAAGCGGGAGGGCCTATGTACTTC. Its protein product is CASSGQAGGPMYF.

The rearrangement joins TRBV4-2 to TRBJ1-2, with D perhaps TRBD1 (5 bases). The CDR3 is 16 amino acids. Germline CDR1 LGHNA, CDR2 YNFKEQ. V lost 2 bases and J 4 bases, leaving 17 bases between the germline ends. CDR3 residues: CASSQRAAGQGYGYTF. DNA for the CDR3: TGTGCCAGCAGCCAACGAGCCGCAGGGCAGGGCTATGGCTACACCTTC.

The chain employs TRBV4-3 and TRBJ1-1, with D perhaps TRBD1 (5 bases). Trimming removed 0 bases at V and 4 bases at J, with 12 bases between. The CDR3 length is 15 residues. From germline, CDR1 is LGHNA and CDR2 YSLEER. The CDR3 protein is CASSQDLGRATEAFF. CDR3 in DNA: TGCGCCAGCAGCCAAGATCTCGGCAGGGCCACTGAAGCTTTCTTT.

This clone has just one count. The chain links TRBV5-1 to TRBJ2-3, with 7 bases lining up with TRBD2. Germline V CDR1 and CDR2: SGHRS, YFSETQ. V lost 6 bases and J lost 3; bases outside the gene matches: 7. The CDR3 loop spans 14 amino acids. The CDR3 loop is CASTRGGATDTQYF. The CDR3, as DNA: TGCGCCAGCACCCGCGGGGGAGCGACAGATACGCAGTATTTT.

The J gene is TRBJ2-4, the V gene TRBV18, with TRBD1 as a possible D gene (6 bases). CDR3 length: 15 residues. V was pared by 3 bases and J by 5 bases, with 14 bases between. From germline, CDR1 is KGHSH and CDR2 LQKENI. The CDR3 sequence is CASSPGARSQNIQYF. The DNA of the CDR3 is TGTGCCAGCTCACCGGGGGCGCGAAGCCAAAACATTCAGTACTTC.

The count of this clone is one. The gene calls are TRBV6-1 and TRBJ1-3; D is uncertain. Trimming cost V 1 base and J 10 bases, with 11 bases left between them. Germline V gene sequence: CDR1 MNHNS, CDR2 SASEGT. This CDR3 comprises 13 residues. CDR3 sequence reads: CASSEGPGRTIYF. CDR3 nucleotide sequence: TGTGCCAGCAGTGAAGGACCGGGGAGGACCATATATTTT.

The genes are TRBV19 and TRBJ2-1, with 10 nucleotides matching TRBD2. The CDR3 loop spans 16 amino acids. Germline loops: CDR1 LNHDA, CDR2 SQIVND (reference sequence). V lost 5 bases, J lost 8 bases, and 12 bases stayed unmatched. CDR3 nucleotides: TGTGCCAGTAGTTTGGCTAGCGGGAGCCTGTTGGATGAGCAGTTCTTC. Translation: CASSLASGSLLDEQFF.

The CDR3 spells CASKGTSGGPGDTQYF. The CDR3, as DNA: TGTGCCAGCAAAGGGACTAGCGGGGGCCCTGGAGATACGCAGTATTTT. The chain uses TRBV27 and TRBJ2-3, with 14 bases that match TRBD2. The CDR3 length is 16 residues. Trimming took 7 bases from V and 5 from J; bases not matched to a gene: 8. CDR1 and CDR2 (germline): MNHEY, SMNVEV (reference sequence).

In DNA form, the CDR3 reads TGTGCCAGCAGTCAAAGGGACGCTGGGGGTCAGCCCCAGCATTTT. It is translated as CASSQRDAGGQPQHF. The chain links TRBV27 to TRBJ1-5; possible D gene TRBD1, 5 bases. V lost 5 bases, J lost 6 bases, and 17 bases lay in between. Germline CDR1 is MNHEY and CDR2 is SMNVEV (reference sequence). The CDR3 runs 15 residues.

This chain uses TRBV4-2 with TRBJ2-5; D is possibly TRBD1 or TRBD2 (5 bases each). The germline V gene has CDR1 LGHNA and CDR2 YNFKEQ. The V end was cut by 1 base, the J end by 13 bases, with 19 bases between. There are 14 residues in the CDR3. CDR3 residues: CASSQAMGPERRYF. CDR3 DNA sequence: TGTGCCAGCAGCCAAGCAATGGGACCAGAAAGACGGTACTTC.

This clone has only a few counts. This chain connects TRBV25-1 to TRBJ1-2; no definite D call. The V end lost 7 bases, the J end lost 1 base, and 7 bases lay between the germline ends. The CDR3 consists of 12 residues. Germline values: CDR1 MGHDK, CDR2 SYGVNS. The DNA for the CDR3 is TGTGCCAGCACACAAGATAACTATGGCTACACCTTC. Amino acid sequence: CASTQDNYGYTF.

The chain links TRBV7-2 to TRBJ1-1; TRBD1 is a possible D gene (6 bases). Germline V gene data show CDR1 as SGHTA and CDR2 as FQGNSA. The CDR3 totals 13 residues. Trimming left V 4 bases short and J 11 bases short, with 17 bases between. The CDR3 reads CASSSTGGAGAFF. The DNA of the CDR3 is TGTGCCAGCAGCTCGACTGGGGGCGCGGGGGCTTTCTTT.

J is TRBJ2-1 and V is TRBV5-6; 9 positions match TRBD2. Germline trimming cut 1 base from V and 5 bases from J; bases unmatched to any gene: 7. CDR1 SGHDT and CDR2 YYEEEE come from the germline V gene. The CDR3 has 16 residues. DNA of the CDR3: TGTGCCAGCAGCTTGTGGTGGCGGGGGGGCCACAATGAGCAGTTCTTC. This translates into CASSLWWRGGHNEQFF.

The chain is built from TRBV19 and TRBJ1-1; D is unclear. Germline V gene sequence: CDR1 LNHDA, CDR2 SQIVND (reference sequence). The CDR3 covers 14 residues. V gave up 5 bases and J gave up 4 bases, with 14 bases separating them. CDR3 loop: CASSPLDPGTEAFF. The CDR3 DNA reads TGTGCCAGTAGTCCCCTAGACCCCGGCACTGAAGCTTTCTTT.